This passage covers 30 T cell receptor beta chains from one sample sequenced in a study of early T cells in non-severe SARS-CoV-2 infection. Using its own MiXCR run on the 5' RACE reads, TCRdb lists one record per CDR3 protein. The sample holds 70,000 to 85,000 distinct CDR3 sequences; around an eighth are singletons and the top ten take over 2%. Sequencing was done on a sample of whole blood. The receptors shown here come from an adult who was a healthcare worker with PCR-confirmed SARS-CoV-2 infection or an uninfected control (not recorded which).

In its sample, this clonotype was seen many times. This rearrangement joins TRBV19 to TRBJ2-4; D uncertain. The ends were cut back, 3 bases at V and 1 base at J, with 10 bases in the middle. Per germline, CDR1 LNHDA and CDR2 SQIVND (reference sequence). The CDR3 has 15 residues. The CDR3 bases are TGTGCCAGTAGTATGTGGGGTCTGGCCAAAAACATTCAGTACTTC. It is translated as CASSMWGLAKNIQYF.

This clonotype was seen a few times. V gene TRBV7-8 combines with J gene TRBJ1-5; 7 nucleotides align to TRBD1. This CDR3 comprises 17 residues. In germline, CDR1 is SGHVS, CDR2 FQNEAQ. The V and J ends lost 2 bases and 1 base, in that order; junction bases with no gene match: 8. The CDR3 DNA reads as TGTGCCAGCAGCTTACAGCGGGCAGGGGGAAGCAATCAGCCCCAGCATTTT. Translated: CASSLQRAGGSNQPQHF.

This clonotype was counted ten times or more. The chain's CDR3 is CASRPYQGRSGNTIYF. The CDR3 nucleotides are TGTGCCAGCAGACCCTATCAGGGCCGGTCTGGAAACACCATATATTTT. This chain joins TRBV6-6 and TRBJ1-3, with a tentative D call TRBD1 (5 bases). Trimming removed 6 bases from V and 1 base from J, with 16 bases in between. The CDR3 runs 16 residues. Per germline, CDR1 MNHNY and CDR2 SVGAGI (reference sequence).

This clonotype was detected many times. The chain carries TRBV19 and TRBJ1-2; perhaps TRBD1 as D (5 bases). Trimming cost V 6 bases and J 4 bases, with 18 bases left between them. The CDR3 extends over 15 amino acids. Germline V gives CDR1 LNHDA, CDR2 SQIVND (reference sequence). The CDR3 protein is CASRKTAQGGYGYTF. CDR3 DNA: TGTGCCAGTAGGAAGACAGCCCAAGGCGGCTATGGCTACACCTTC.

This rearrangement joins TRBV7-2 to TRBJ1-2; 12 positions agree with TRBD1. The CDR3 sequence is 16 residues long. The V segment lost 4 bases and the J segment 8 bases; nucleotides outside the gene matches: 11. Germline CDR1 SGHTA, CDR2 FQGNSA. The CDR3 spells CASSSTGTGGRNGYTF. CDR3 bases: TGTGCCAGCAGCTCGACCGGGACAGGGGGCCGGAACGGCTACACCTTC.

This clonotype was picked up many times. The V gene is TRBV13, the J gene TRBJ2-7; 10 nucleotides align to TRBD2. CDR3 length: 15 amino acids. The junction had 6 bases not matched to a gene; V was cut back by 4 bases and J by 3 bases. Germline assignment: CDR1 PRHDT and CDR2 FYEKMQ (reference sequence). The DNA of the CDR3 is TGTGCCAGCAGCTCGCAAGCGGGGGGGTTCTACGAGCAGTACTTC. Amino acid sequence: CASSSQAGGFYEQYF.

The V gene is TRBV9, the J gene TRBJ1-1; D is ambiguous. This CDR3 has 14 residues. Trimming removed 4 bases from V and 4 bases from J, with 14 bases in between. Germline assignment: CDR1 SGDLS and CDR2 YYNGEE. The DNA for the CDR3 is TGTGCCAGCAGCCCAAAAGAATGGAGCACTGAAGCTTTCTTT. Translating gives CASSPKEWSTEAFF. Full variable domain (rest looked up from reference TRBV9 and TRBJ1-1): DSGVTQTPKHLITATGQRVTLRCSPRSGDLSVYWYQQSLDQGLQFLIQYYNGEERAKGNILERFSAQQFPDLHSELNLSSLELGDSALYFCASSPKEWSTEAFFGQGTRLTVV.

This clonotype has a count of ten or more. This chain links TRBV27 with TRBJ2-5; TRBD2 agrees at 10 bases. The CDR3 spans 12 residues. V lost 2 bases, J lost 14 bases, and 5 bases stayed unmatched. Germline V lookup: CDR1 MNHEY, CDR2 SMNVEV (reference sequence). CDR3 nucleotides: TGTGCCAGCAGTTTAGGGGCTAGCGGGAGTTACTTC. Translated: CASSLGASGSYF.

This clonotype was seen many times. The rearrangement uses TRBV29-1 and TRBJ1-1; D is perhaps TRBD1 (5 bases). The CDR3 extends over 14 amino acids. In germline, CDR1 is SQVTM, CDR2 ANQGSEA. V lost 3 bases, J lost 0 bases, and 11 bases lay in between. The CDR3 DNA follows: TGCAGCGTTGAGGAGGACATCGTGAACACTGAAGCTTTCTTT. The encoded protein is CSVEEDIVNTEAFF.

This clonotype showed up many times. CDR3 DNA sequence: TGTGCCAGCAGTCCCAGGGGGCGCGACACTGAAGCTTTCTTT. This encodes CASSPRGRDTEAFF. The chain recombines TRBV27 with TRBJ1-1; TRBD1 matches 8 bases. Germline V gene sequence: CDR1 MNHEY, CDR2 SMNVEV (reference sequence). V trimming: 5 bases; J trimming: 3 bases; junction bases outside the gene matches: 5. The CDR3 has 14 residues.

The sample holds a few counts of this clonotype. V gene TRBV6-2 or TRBV6-3 combines with J gene TRBJ2-7; D remains ambiguous. The germline CDR1 and CDR2 sequences are MNHEY and SVGEGT. This CDR3 region has 12 residues. V was clipped by 6 bases and J by 3 bases, with 9 bases between them. The CDR3 loop is CASSPRNYEQYF. The CDR3 DNA follows: TGTGCCAGCAGCCCTCGAAACTACGAGCAGTACTTC.

The V and J genes are TRBV7-8 and TRBJ2-6, with a weak D call TRBD2 (6 bases). Trimming pared 11 bases from V and 4 bases from J, leaving 18 bases between. Germline V CDR1 and CDR2: SGHVS, FQNEAQ. The CDR3 runs to 15 residues. CDR3 coding DNA: TGTGCCGGAAGACCAAGGGCGGGAGGGGCCAACGTCCTGACTTTC. Protein: CAGRPRAGGANVLTF.

In its sample, this clonotype was seen a few times. The chain carries TRBV7-9 and TRBJ2-1; 11 nucleotides agree with TRBD2. Germline trimming cut 5 bases from V and 7 bases from J; bases unmatched to any gene: 19. CDR3 size: 19 residues. The germline V gene has CDR1 SEHNR and CDR2 FQNEAQ (reference sequence). CDR3 DNA: TGTGCCAGCAGCGAGGAGGGAGTTCTAGCGGGAGGCCCAGGTAATGAGCAGTTCTTC. Translating it yields CASSEEGVLAGGPGNEQFF.

This clonotype was found a few times. The chain joins TRBV11-2 to TRBJ2-3; 7 bases match TRBD2. The V segment lost 5 bases and the J segment 6 bases; nucleotides outside the gene matches: 5. From germline, CDR1 is SGHAT and CDR2 FQNNGV. The CDR3 extends over 13 amino acids. Here the CDR3 reads CASSTRLADTQYF. DNA of the CDR3: TGTGCCAGCAGCACCCGACTAGCCGATACGCAGTATTTT.

This clonotype has a count of ten or more. The chain recombines TRBV25-1 with TRBJ2-7, with D uncertain. The length of the CDR3 is 16 residues. CDR1 and CDR2 from the germline V gene are MGHDK and SYGVNS. V was clipped by 1 base and J by 1 base, with 14 bases between them. CDR3 sequence: CASSESRTRGSYEQYF. The CDR3 nucleotides read TGTGCCAGCAGTGAATCAAGGACGCGAGGTTCCTACGAGCAGTACTTC.

This clonotype was recorded many times. The chain is built from TRBV11-2 and TRBJ2-7, with D perhaps being TRBD1 or TRBD2 (5 bases each). V lost 6 bases to trimming and J lost 3 bases, with 18 bases between them. CDR1 SGHAT and CDR2 FQNNGV come from the germline V gene. The CDR3 is 15 residues long. CDR3 in amino acids: CASRGAWDLRYEQYF. Here the CDR3 DNA reads TGTGCCAGCAGGGGCGCGTGGGACCTTCGCTACGAGCAGTACTTC.

V usage is TRBV10-1 and J usage is TRBJ1-1; weak D call: TRBD1 (5 bases). There are 14 residues in the CDR3. CDR1 is WNHNN, CDR2 SYGVQD, per germline (reference sequence). Trimming took off 0 bases at V and 5 bases at J, with 10 bases between the two ends. The CDR3 here is CASSESGGSTEAFF. The CDR3 coding sequence is TGCGCCAGCAGTGAGTCGGGGGGAAGTACTGAAGCTTTCTTT.

The chain couples TRBV28 to TRBJ2-7; TRBD1 matches at 7 bases. CDR3 length equals 14 residues. The V and J ends lost 6 bases and 0 bases, in that order; junction bases with no gene match: 5. The germline V gene has CDR1 MDHEN and CDR2 SYDVKM. The CDR3 region is CASRGNRGSYEQYF. The CDR3 DNA follows: TGTGCCAGCAGGGGGAACAGGGGCTCCTACGAGCAGTACTTC.

In its sample, this clonotype was seen many times. The CDR3 coding sequence is TGTGCCAGCAGCCCCATGACTAGCGGGGGAGGAGATACGCAGTATTTT. Translated, it gives CASSPMTSGGGDTQYF. The chain joins TRBV4-2 to TRBJ2-3; 12 bases match TRBD2. Trimming cost V 4 bases and J 5 bases; bases outside gene matches: 7. Germline CDR1 and CDR2: LGHNA and YNFKEQ. The CDR3 is 16 amino acids.

This clonotype was seen more than once but under ten times. The chain carries TRBV15 and TRBJ1-1, with TRBD1 identical over 7 bases. The CDR3 extends over 12 amino acids. V dropped 6 bases and J dropped 6; count of bases not matched to a gene: 4. Germline V gene sequence: CDR1 LNHNV, CDR2 YYDKDF (reference sequence). The CDR3 DNA sequence: TGTGCCACCAGTAAAACAGGGGCTGAAGCTTTCTTT. It encodes CATSKTGAEAFF.

J is TRBJ2-1 and V is TRBV2, with D perhaps matching TRBD2 (5 bases). The CDR3 spans 13 residues. Trimming pared 4 bases from V and 6 bases from J, leaving 10 bases between. Germline V gene lookup returns CDR1 SNHLY and CDR2 FYNNEI. CDR3 loop: CASSAGRGNEQFF. The CDR3 DNA reads as TGTGCCAGCAGTGCTGGACGGGGCAATGAGCAGTTCTTC.

This clonotype turned up a few times. The rearrangement joins TRBV3-1 to TRBJ2-6; D remains unclear. V was pared by 3 bases and J by 4 bases, with 4 bases between. Germline loops: CDR1 LGHDT, CDR2 YNNKEL (reference sequence). This CDR3 is 13 amino acids long. The DNA of the CDR3 is TGTGCCAGCAGCCACCTGGGGGCCAACGTCCTGACTTTC. It yields the protein CASSHLGANVLTF.

V and J are TRBV24-1 and TRBJ2-2, with TRBD2 as a possible D gene (5 bases). V was cut by 5 bases and J by 1 base, with 13 bases left in between. Germline V CDR1 and CDR2: KGHDR, SFDVKD. CDR3 length equals 16 residues. The CDR3 is CATSVRGAGNTGELFF. CDR3 DNA sequence: TGTGCCACCAGTGTCCGGGGTGCGGGGAACACCGGGGAGCTGTTTTTT.

This clonotype was counted a few times. The chain has TRBV30 and TRBJ2-5, with D tentatively TRBD2 (6 bases). CDR3 length: 12 residues. Germline-derived CDR1 and CDR2 are GTSNPN and SVGIG (reference sequence). The V gene lost 5 bases and the J gene lost 1 base, with 8 bases spanning the gap. CDR3 sequence (DNA): TGTGCCTGGGGGGACTTCCAAGAGACCCAGTACTTC. It encodes CAWGDFQETQYF.

This clonotype was seen ten or more times. The J gene is TRBJ1-3, the V gene TRBV7-9; no definite D call. The germline V and J ends were trimmed by 2 bases and 3 bases, with 17 bases remaining between them. The CDR3 extends over 17 amino acids. Germline values: CDR1 SEHNR, CDR2 FQNEAQ (reference sequence). CDR3 loop: CASSLTLPDDFGNTIYF. The CDR3 region has the DNA TGTGCCAGCAGCTTAACGCTCCCGGACGACTTTGGAAACACCATATATTTT.

This clonotype was observed many times. This rearrangement joins TRBV20-1 to TRBJ1-1, with a weak D call TRBD1 (5 bases). Germline loops: CDR1 DFQATT, CDR2 SNEGSKA (reference sequence). The length of the CDR3 is 14 residues. Trimming left V 0 bases short and J 1 base short, with 9 bases between. The CDR3 bases are TGCAGTGCTAGAGAGGGCAGGGCGAACACTGAAGCTTTCTTT. Protein product: CSAREGRANTEAFF.

This clonotype was observed at least ten times. This rearrangement joins TRBV20-1 to TRBJ2-7; D unclear. Trimming cost V 6 bases and J 3 bases, with 18 bases left between them. There are 14 residues in the CDR3. CDR1 and CDR2 from the germline V gene are DFQATT and SNEGSKA (reference sequence). Here the CDR3 reads CSAPSSLKGYEQYF. For the CDR3, the DNA is TGCAGTGCCCCGTCGAGTCTTAAGGGCTACGAGCAGTACTTC.

The table lists this clonotype with many counts. In nucleotides, the CDR3 is TGCAGTGCTATCAGGGGGCGGAAACCCTACGAGCAGTACTTC. Its translation: CSAIRGRKPYEQYF. V and J are TRBV20-1 and TRBJ2-7; 8 positions agree with TRBD1. V lost 4 bases to trimming and J lost 2 bases; unmatched junction nucleotides: 7. The V gene's germline CDR1 is DFQATT and CDR2 SNEGSKA (reference sequence). The CDR3 runs 14 residues.

This clonotype appeared many times. V and J are TRBV7-9 and TRBJ2-2; maybe TRBD1 (6 bases). Per germline, CDR1 SEHNR and CDR2 FQNEAQ (reference sequence). Trimming shortened V by 5 bases and J by 6 bases, and 13 bases separated the two germline ends. CDR3 length equals 14 residues. CDR3 sequence (DNA): TGTGCCAGCAGCATTACAGGGTTCCCCGGGGAGCTGTTTTTT. It codes for CASSITGFPGELFF.

The sample holds a few counts of this clonotype. V usage is TRBV27 and J usage is TRBJ2-1; possibly TRBD1 for D (7 bases). V was clipped by 5 bases and J by 6 bases, with 17 bases between them. From germline, CDR1 is MNHEY and CDR2 SMNVEV (reference sequence). The length of the CDR3 is 15 residues. The CDR3 DNA follows: TGTGCCAGCAGTAGATACAGGGGAGGTGCCAATGAGCAGTTCTTC. Its protein is CASSRYRGGANEQFF.